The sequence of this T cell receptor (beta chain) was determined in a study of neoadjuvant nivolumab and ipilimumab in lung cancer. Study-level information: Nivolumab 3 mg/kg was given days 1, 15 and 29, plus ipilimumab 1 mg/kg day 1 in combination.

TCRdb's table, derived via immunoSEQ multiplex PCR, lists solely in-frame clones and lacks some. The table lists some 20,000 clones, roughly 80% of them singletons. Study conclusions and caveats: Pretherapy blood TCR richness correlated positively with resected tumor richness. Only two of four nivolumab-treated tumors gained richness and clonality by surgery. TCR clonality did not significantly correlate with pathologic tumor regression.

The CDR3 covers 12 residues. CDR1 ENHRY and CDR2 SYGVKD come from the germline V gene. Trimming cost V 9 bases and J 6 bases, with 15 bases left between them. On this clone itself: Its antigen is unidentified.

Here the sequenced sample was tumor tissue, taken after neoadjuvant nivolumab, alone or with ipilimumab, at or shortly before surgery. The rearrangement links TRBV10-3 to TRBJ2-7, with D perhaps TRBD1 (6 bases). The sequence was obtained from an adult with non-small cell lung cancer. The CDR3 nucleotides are TGTGCCATTACGCAGGGGTCGGGCGAGCAGTACTTC. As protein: CAITQGSGEQYF.